This T cell receptor (beta chain) was sequenced during a study of Ad26.COV2.S vaccination and SARS-CoV-2 variants. This table comes from immunoSEQ multiplex PCR, and its TCRdb copy is limited to in-frame clones, with some not included. The repertoire holds about 400,000 clones, 70% to 90% seen once, with approximately 1.9% in the top ten. General study findings and limits: Non-spike TCR breadth did not differ much between vaccine and placebo recipients. In TCR breadth and depth analyses, total T cell responses may have been underestimated.

A note on this clone: Its specificity is unknown.

Treatment meaning: some 20 received Ad26.COV2.S at low or high dose, single or two shots; 5 received placebo; per-sample allocation not given. After the first vaccine or placebo injection, samples were drawn on day 63. Boston hosted the donor, who was an adult aged 18-55 years. The CDR3 is 12 amino acids. V was pared by 3 bases and J by 3 bases, with 7 bases between. Germline CDR1 and CDR2: GTSNPN and SVGIG (reference sequence). This clonotype was sampled from a person aged 18-60 years who received the Ad26.COV2.S COVID-19 vaccine or a placebo. The specimen comprised peripheral blood, sampled in a trial of Ad26.COV2.S vaccine versus placebo. The rearrangement links TRBV30 to TRBJ2-3; D remains unclear. CDR3 loop: CAWSTATDTQYF. CDR3 sequence (DNA): TGTGCCTGGAGCACAGCAACAGATACGCAGTATTTT. The full variable domain, rest sourced from reference TRBV30 and TRBJ2-3, is SQTIHQWPATLVQPVGSPLSLECTVEGTSNPNLYWYRQAAGRGLQLLFYSVGIGQISSEVPQNLSASRPQDRQFILSSKKLLLSDSGFYLCAWSTATDTQYFGPGTRLTVL.